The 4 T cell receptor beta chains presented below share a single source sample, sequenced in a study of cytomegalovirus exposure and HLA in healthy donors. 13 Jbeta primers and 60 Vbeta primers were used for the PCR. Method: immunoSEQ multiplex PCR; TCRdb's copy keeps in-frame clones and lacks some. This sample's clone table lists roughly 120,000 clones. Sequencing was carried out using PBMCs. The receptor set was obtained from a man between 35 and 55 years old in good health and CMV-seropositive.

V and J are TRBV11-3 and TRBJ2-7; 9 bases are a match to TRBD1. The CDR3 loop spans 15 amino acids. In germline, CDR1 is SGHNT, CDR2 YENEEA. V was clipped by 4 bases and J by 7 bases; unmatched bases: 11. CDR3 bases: TGTGCCAGCAGCTCAACTCCGGGACAGGGAAGTGAGCAGTACTTC. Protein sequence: CASSSTPGQGSEQYF.

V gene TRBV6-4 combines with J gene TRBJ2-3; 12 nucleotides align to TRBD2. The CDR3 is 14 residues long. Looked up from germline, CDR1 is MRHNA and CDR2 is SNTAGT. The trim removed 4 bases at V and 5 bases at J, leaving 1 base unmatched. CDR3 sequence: CASSGGLAGDTQYF. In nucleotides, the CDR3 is TGTGCCAGCAGTGGGGGACTAGCGGGAGATACGCAGTATTTT.

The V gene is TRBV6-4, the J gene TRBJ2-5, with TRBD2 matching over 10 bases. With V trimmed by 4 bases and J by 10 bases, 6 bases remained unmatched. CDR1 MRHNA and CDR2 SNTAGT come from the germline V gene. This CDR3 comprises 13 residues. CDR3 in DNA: TGTGCCAGCAGTGTGAGTAGCGGGAGGATCCAGTACTTC. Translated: CASSVSSGRIQYF.

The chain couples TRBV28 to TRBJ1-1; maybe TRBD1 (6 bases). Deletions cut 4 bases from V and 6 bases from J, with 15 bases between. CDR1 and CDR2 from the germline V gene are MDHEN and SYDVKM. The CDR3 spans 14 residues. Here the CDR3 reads CASSSPGVNPEAFF. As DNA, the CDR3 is TGTGCCAGCAGTTCCCCAGGGGTAAATCCTGAAGCTTTCTTT.